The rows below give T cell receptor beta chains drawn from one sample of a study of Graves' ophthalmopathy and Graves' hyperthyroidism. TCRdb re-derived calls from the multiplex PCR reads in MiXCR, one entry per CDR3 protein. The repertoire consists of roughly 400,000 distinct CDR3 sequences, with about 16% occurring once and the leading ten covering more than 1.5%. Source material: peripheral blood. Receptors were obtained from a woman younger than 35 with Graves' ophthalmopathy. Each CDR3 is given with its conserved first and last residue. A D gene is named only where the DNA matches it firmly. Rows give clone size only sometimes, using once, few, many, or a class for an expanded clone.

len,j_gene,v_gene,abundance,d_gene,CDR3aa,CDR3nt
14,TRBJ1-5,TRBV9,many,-,CAGSVEPTDQPQHF,TGTGCCGGCAGCGTAGAGCCGACCGATCAGCCCCAGCATTTT
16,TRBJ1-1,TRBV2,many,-,CASSHFGREMNTEAFF,TGTGCCAGCAGTCACTTCGGACGGGAAATGAACACTGAAGCTTTCTTT
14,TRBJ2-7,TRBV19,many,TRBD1,CASSSRDRVYEQYF,TGTGCCAGTAGTAGCCGGGACAGGGTCTACGAGCAGTACTTC
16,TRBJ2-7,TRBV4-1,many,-,CASSQDGAGFAYEQYF,TGCGCCAGCAGCCAAGATGGGGCAGGGTTCGCCTACGAGCAGTACTTC
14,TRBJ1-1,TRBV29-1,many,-,CSVEESGSRTEAFF,TGCAGCGTTGAAGAGTCGGGGAGTCGCACTGAAGCTTTCTTT
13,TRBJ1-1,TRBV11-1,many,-,CASSLHMNTEAFF,TGTGCCAGCAGCCTCCACATGAACACTGAAGCTTTCTTT
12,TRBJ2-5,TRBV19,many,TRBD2,CASGLAQETQYF,TGTGCCAGCGGACTAGCCCAAGAGACCCAGTACTTC
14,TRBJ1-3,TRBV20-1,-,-,CSARGRVTGNTIYF,TGCAGTGCTAGAGGCAGAGTCACTGGAAACACCATATATTTT
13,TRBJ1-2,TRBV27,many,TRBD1,CASRMTGNYGYTF,TGTGCCAGCAGGATGACAGGGAACTATGGCTACACCTTC
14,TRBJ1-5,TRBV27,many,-,CASSGTGSGQPQHF,TGTGCCAGCAGTGGAACAGGGTCGGGGCAGCCCCAGCATTTT
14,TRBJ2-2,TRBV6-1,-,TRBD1,CASRTGTGGGELFF,TGTGCCAGCAGAACCGGGACAGGGGGCGGGGAGCTGTTTTTT
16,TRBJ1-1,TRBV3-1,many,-,CASSHLLGRSNTEAFF,TGTGCCAGCAGCCACCTTCTTGGACGGTCGAACACTGAAGCTTTCTTT
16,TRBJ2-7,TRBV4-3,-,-,CASSQDSGQNIYEQYF,TGCGCCAGCAGCCAAGATTCTGGACAGAACATCTACGAGCAGTACTTC
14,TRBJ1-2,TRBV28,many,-,CASSLVDRNYGYTF,TGTGCCAGCAGTTTAGTCGACAGGAACTATGGCTACACCTTC
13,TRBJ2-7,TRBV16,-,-,CASSQTRGHEQYF,TGTGCCAGCAGCCAAACAAGGGGCCACGAGCAGTACTTC
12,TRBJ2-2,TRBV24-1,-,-,CATGQYTGELFF,TGTGCCACCGGTCAGTACACCGGGGAGCTGTTTTTT
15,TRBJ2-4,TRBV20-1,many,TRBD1,CSARGTGLAKNIQYF,TGCAGTGCTAGGGGGACAGGTTTAGCCAAAAACATTCAGTACTTC
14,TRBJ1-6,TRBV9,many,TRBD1,CASSAGQGDSPLHF,TGTGCCAGCAGCGCCGGACAGGGGGATTCACCCCTCCACTTT
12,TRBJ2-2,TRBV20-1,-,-,CSAQDPGGELFF,TGCAGTGCTCAGGACCCCGGCGGGGAGCTGTTTTTT
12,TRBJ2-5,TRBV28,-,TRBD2,CASKREGETQYF,TGTGCCAGCAAGAGGGAGGGGGAGACCCAGTACTTC
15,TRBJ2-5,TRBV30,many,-,CAWSAPLGGGETQYF,TGTGCCTGGAGTGCCCCACTCGGGGGCGGAGAGACCCAGTACTTC
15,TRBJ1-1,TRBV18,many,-,CASSPPKKGFTEAFF,TGTGCCAGCTCGCCACCGAAAAAAGGGTTCACTGAAGCTTTCTTT
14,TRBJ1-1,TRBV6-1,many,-,CASSVVRVSDEAFF,TGTGCCAGCAGTGTAGTCAGGGTATCGGATGAAGCTTTCTTT
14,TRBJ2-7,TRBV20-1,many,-,CSARDIAGTYEQYF,TGCAGTGCTAGAGATATCGCGGGGACCTACGAGCAGTACTTC
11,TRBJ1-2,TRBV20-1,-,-,CSASGPWGYTF,TGCAGTGCTAGTGGCCCTTGGGGCTACACCTTC
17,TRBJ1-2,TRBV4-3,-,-,CASSQEVRAKRFYGYTF,TGCGCCAGCAGCCAAGAGGTCAGGGCAAAGCGCTTCTATGGCTACACCTTC
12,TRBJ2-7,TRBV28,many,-,CASSPGQIAEYF,TGTGCCAGCAGCCCCGGACAGATAGCCGAGTACTTC
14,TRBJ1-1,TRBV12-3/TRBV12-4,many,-,CASSFRTVNSEAFF,TGTGCCAGCAGTTTTAGAACGGTTAACTCTGAAGCTTTCTTT
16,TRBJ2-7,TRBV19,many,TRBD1,CASMGTGTGGTYEQYF,TGTGCCAGTATGGGAACCGGGACAGGGGGCACCTACGAGCAGTACTTC
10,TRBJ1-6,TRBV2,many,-,CASRSGALHF,TGTGCCAGCAGATCCGGAGCCCTCCACTTT
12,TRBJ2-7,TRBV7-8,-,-,CASSSGGDEQYF,TGTGCCAGCAGCTCCGGTGGGGACGAGCAGTACTTC
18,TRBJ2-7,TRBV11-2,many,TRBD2,CASSLNLAGEWGLREQYF,TGTGCCAGCAGCTTAAACCTAGCGGGAGAGTGGGGGCTACGCGAGCAGTACTTC
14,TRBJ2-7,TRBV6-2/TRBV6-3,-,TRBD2,CASRKLAGWYEQYF,TGTGCCAGCAGGAAACTAGCGGGATGGTACGAGCAGTACTTC
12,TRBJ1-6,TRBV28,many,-,CASSFPNSPLHF,TGTGCCAGCAGTTTCCCCAATTCACCCCTCCACTTT
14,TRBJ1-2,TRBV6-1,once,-,CASSDRDANYGYTF,TGTGCCAGCAGTGACAGGGACGCTAACTATGGCTACACCTTC
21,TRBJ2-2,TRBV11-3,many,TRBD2,CASSLGGLGLAGGPNTGELFF,TGTGCCAGCAGCTTAGGAGGGTTGGGGCTAGCGGGAGGCCCGAACACCGGGGAGCTGTTTTTT
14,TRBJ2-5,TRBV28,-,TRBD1,CASSFTGGAETQYF,TGTGCCAGCAGTTTCACAGGGGGCGCGGAGACCCAGTACTTC
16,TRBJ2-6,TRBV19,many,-,CASSIVTTSGANVLTF,TGTGCCAGTAGTATAGTGACGACTTCTGGGGCCAACGTCCTGACTTTC
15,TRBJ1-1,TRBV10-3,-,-,CAISETPGANTEAFF,TGTGCCATCAGTGAGACTCCAGGGGCGAACACTGAAGCTTTCTTT
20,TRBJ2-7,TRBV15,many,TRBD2,CATSRAGRGTSGSFMDEQYF,TGTGCCACCAGCAGAGCAGGCAGGGGGACTAGCGGGAGTTTCATGGACGAGCAGTACTTC
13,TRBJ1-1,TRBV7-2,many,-,CASSSVGAGEAFF,TGTGCCAGCAGCTCAGTGGGGGCCGGGGAAGCTTTCTTT
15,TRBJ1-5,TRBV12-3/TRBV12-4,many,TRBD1,CASSFSGTVNQPQHF,TGTGCCAGCAGTTTCTCCGGGACAGTGAATCAGCCCCAGCATTTT
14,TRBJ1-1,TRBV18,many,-,CASSPPPGNTEAFF,TGTGCCAGCTCACCTCCCCCCGGAAACACTGAAGCTTTCTTT
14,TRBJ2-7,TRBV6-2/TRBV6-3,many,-,CASSYGGGSYEQYF,TGTGCCAGCAGTTACGGAGGTGGATCCTACGAGCAGTACTTC
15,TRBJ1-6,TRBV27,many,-,CASKPGNSYNSPLHF,TGTGCCAGCAAACCAGGGAACTCCTATAATTCACCCCTCCACTTT
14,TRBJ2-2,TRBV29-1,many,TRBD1,CSALGTVNTGELFF,TGCAGCGCCCTAGGGACAGTTAACACCGGGGAGCTGTTTTTT